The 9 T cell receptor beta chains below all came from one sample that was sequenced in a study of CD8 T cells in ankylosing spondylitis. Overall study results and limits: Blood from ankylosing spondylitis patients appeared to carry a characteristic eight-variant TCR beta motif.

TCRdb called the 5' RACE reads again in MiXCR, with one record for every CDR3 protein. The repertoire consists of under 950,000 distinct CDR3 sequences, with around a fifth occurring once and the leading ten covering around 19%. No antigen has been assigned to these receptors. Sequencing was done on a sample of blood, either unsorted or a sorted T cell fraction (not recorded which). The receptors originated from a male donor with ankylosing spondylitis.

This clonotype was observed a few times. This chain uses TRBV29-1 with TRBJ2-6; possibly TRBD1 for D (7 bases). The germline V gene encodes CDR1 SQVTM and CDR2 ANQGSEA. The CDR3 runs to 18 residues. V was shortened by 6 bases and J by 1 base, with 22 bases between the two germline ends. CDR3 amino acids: CSVQYWSRGESGANVLTF. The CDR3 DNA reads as TGCAGCGTACAATACTGGTCCAGGGGGGAATCTGGGGCCAACGTCCTGACTTTC.

The CDR3 nucleotides are TGTGCCAGCAGTTTAGTAGCGGGGCCGACAACCGGGGAGCTGTTTTTT. Amino acids: CASSLVAGPTTGELFF. The chain carries TRBV12-3 or TRBV12-4 and TRBJ2-2; 8 bases line up with TRBD2. CDR3 length: 16 amino acids. V gave up 1 base and J gave up 5 bases; unmatched junction bases: 6.

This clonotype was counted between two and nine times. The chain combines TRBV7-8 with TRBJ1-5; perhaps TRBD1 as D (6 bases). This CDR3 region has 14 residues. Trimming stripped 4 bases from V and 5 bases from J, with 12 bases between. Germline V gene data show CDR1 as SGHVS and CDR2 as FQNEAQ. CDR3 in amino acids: CASSSRDIYQPQHF. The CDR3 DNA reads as TGTGCCAGCAGCTCCCGGGACATCTATCAGCCCCAGCATTTT.

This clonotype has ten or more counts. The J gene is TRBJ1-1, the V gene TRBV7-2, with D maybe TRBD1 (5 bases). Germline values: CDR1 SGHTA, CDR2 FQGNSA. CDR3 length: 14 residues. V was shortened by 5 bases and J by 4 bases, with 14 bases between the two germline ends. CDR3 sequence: CASSPGRESTEAFF. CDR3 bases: TGTGCCAGCAGCCCAGGGAGAGAGAGCACTGAAGCTTTCTTT.

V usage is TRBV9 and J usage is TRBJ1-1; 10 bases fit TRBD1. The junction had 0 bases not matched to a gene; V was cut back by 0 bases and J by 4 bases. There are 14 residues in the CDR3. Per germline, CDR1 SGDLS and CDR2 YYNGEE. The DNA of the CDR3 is TGTGCCAGCAGCGTAGGACAGGGGGCCACTGAAGCTTTCTTT. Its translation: CASSVGQGATEAFF.

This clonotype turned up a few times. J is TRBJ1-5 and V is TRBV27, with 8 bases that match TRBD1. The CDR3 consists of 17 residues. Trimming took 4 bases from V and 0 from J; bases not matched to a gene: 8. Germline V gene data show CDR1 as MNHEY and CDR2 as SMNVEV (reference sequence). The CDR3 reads CASSSFDRGYSNQPQHF. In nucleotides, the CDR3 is TGTGCCAGCAGTTCGTTTGACAGGGGCTATAGCAATCAGCCCCAGCATTTT.

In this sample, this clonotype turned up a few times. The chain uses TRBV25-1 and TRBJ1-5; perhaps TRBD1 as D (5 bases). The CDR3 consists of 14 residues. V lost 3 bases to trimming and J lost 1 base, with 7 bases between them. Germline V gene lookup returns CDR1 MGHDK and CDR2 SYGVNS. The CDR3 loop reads CASSDGGSNQPQHF. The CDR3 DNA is TGTGCCAGCAGTGATGGGGGGAGCAATCAGCCCCAGCATTTT.

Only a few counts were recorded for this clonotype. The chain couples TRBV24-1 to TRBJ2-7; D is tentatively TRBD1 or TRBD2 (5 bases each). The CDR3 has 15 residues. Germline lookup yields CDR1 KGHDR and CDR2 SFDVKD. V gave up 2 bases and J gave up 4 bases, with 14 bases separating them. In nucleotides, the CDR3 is TGTGCCACCAGTGATTCTTCGGGACCCCCTTACGAGCAGTACTTC. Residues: CATSDSSGPPYEQYF.

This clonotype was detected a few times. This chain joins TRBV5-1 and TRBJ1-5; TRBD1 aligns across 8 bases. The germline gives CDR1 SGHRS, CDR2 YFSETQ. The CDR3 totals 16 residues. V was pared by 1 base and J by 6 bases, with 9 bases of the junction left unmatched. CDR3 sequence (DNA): TGCGCCAGCAGCTTGTACCCTGGACAGGGAGTTCAGCCCCAGCATTTT. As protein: CASSLYPGQGVQPQHF.